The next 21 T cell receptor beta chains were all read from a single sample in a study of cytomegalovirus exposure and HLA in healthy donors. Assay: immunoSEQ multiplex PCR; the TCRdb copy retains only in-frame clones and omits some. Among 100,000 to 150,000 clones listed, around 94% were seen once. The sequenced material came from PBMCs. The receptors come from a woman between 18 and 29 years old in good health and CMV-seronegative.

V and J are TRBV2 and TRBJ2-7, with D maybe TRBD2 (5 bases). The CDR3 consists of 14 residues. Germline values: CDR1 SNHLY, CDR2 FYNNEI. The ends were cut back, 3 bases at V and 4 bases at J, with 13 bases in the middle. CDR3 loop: CASSDLDWIYEQYF. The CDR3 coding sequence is TGTGCCAGCAGTGATTTGGACTGGATTTACGAGCAGTACTTC. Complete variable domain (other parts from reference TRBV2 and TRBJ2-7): EPEVTQTPSHQVTQMGQEVILRCVPISNHLYFYWYRQILGQKVEFLVSFYNNEISEKSEIFDDQFSVERPDGSNFTLKIRSTKLEDSAMYFCASSDLDWIYEQYFGPGTRLTVT.

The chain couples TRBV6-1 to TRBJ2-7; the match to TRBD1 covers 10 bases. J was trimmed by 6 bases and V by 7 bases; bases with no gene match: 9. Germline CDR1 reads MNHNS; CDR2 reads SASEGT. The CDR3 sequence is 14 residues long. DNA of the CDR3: TGTGCCAGCAAGGACAGGGGGACCCCTTTCGAGCAGTACTTC. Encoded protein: CASKDRGTPFEQYF.

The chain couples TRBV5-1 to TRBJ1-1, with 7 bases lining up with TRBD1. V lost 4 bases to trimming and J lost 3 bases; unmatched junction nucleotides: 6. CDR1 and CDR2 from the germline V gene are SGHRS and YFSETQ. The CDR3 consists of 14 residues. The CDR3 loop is CASSVDRSYTEAFF. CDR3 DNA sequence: TGCGCCAGCAGCGTGGACAGGTCTTACACTGAAGCTTTCTTT.

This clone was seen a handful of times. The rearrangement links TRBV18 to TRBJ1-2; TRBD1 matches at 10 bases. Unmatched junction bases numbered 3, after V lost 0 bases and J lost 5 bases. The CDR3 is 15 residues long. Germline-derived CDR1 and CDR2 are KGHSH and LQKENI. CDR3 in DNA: TGTGCCAGCTCACCACCGGGACAGGGGACGTATGGCTACACCTTC. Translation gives CASSPPGQGTYGYTF.

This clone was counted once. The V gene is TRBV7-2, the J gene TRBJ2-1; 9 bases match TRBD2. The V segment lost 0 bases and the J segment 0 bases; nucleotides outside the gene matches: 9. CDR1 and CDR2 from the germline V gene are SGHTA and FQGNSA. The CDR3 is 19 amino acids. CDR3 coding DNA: TGTGCCAGCAGCTTAGCGGGGCGTCTAGCGGGACTCTCCTACAATGAGCAGTTCTTC. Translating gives CASSLAGRLAGLSYNEQFF.

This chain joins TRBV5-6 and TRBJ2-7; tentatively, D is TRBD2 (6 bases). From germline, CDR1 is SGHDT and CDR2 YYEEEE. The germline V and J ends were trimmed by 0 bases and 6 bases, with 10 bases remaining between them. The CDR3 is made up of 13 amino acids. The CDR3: CASSLGGEREQYF. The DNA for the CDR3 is TGTGCCAGCAGCTTGGGGGGGGAACGCGAGCAGTACTTC. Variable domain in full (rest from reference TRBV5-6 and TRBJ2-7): DAGVTQSPTHLIKTRGQQVTLRCSPKSGHDTVSWYQQALGQGPQFIFQYYEEEERQRGNFPDRFSGHQFPNYSSELNVNALLLGDSALYLCASSLGGEREQYFGPGTRLTVT.

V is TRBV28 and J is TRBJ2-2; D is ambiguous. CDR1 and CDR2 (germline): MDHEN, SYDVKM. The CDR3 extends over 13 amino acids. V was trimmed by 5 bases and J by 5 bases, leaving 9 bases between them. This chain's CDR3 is CASSLSGTGELFF. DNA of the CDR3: TGTGCCAGCAGTCTATCCGGGACCGGGGAGCTGTTTTTT. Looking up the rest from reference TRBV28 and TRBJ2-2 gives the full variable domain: DVKVTQSSRYLVKRTGEKVFLECVQDMDHENMFWYRQDPGLGLRLIYFSYDVKMKEKGDIPEGYSVSREKKERFSLILESASTNQTSMYLCASSLSGTGELFFGEGSRLTVL.

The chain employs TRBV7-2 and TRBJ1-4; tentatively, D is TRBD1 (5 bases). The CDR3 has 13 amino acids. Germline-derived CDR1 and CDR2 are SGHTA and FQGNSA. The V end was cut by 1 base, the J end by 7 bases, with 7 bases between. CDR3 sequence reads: CASSLVQGEKLFF. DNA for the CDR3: TGTGCCAGCAGCTTAGTGCAGGGTGAAAAACTGTTTTTT.

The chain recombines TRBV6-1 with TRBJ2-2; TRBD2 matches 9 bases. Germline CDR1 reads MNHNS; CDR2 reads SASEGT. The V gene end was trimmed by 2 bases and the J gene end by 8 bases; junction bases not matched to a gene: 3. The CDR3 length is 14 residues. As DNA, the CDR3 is TGTGCCAGCAGTGAACTCAGCGGGAGGGGGGAGCTGTTTTTT. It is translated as CASSELSGRGELFF.

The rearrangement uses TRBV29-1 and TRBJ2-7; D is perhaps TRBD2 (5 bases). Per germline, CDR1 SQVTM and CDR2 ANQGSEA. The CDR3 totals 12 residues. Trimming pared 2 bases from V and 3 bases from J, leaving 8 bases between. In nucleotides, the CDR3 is TGCAGCGTTGAAACGGGGAGCTACGAGCAGTACTTC. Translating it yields CSVETGSYEQYF.

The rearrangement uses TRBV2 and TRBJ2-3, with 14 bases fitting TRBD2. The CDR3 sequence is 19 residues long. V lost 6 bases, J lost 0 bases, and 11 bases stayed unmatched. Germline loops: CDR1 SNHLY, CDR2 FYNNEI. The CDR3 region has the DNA TGTGCCAGCAGACCGGGACTAGCGGGAGTGGGTCACAGCACAGATACGCAGTATTTT. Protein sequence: CASRPGLAGVGHSTDTQYF. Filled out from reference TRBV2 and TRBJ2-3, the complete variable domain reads EPEVTQTPSHQVTQMGQEVILRCVPISNHLYFYWYRQILGQKVEFLVSFYNNEISEKSEIFDDQFSVERPDGSNFTLKIRSTKLEDSAMYFCASRPGLAGVGHSTDTQYFGPGTRLTVL.

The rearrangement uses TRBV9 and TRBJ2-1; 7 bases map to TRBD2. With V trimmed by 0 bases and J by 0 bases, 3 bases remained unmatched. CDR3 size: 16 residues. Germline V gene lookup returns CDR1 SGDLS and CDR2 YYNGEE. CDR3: CASSVGGGPSYNEQFF. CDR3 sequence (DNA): TGTGCCAGCAGCGTAGGGGGAGGGCCCTCCTACAATGAGCAGTTCTTC.

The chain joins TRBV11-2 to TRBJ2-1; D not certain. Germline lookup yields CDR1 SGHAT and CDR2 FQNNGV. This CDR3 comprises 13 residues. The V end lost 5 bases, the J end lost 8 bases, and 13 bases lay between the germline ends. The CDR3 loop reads CASSLKLDHEQFF. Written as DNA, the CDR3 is TGTGCCAGCAGCCTTAAGCTCGATCATGAGCAGTTCTTC.

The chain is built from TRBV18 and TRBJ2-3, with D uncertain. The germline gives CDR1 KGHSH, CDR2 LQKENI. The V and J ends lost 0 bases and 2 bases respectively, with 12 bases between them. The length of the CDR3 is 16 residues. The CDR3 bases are TGTGCCAGCTCACCACCCTTACCCGGGTACACAGATACGCAGTATTTT. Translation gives CASSPPLPGYTDTQYF.

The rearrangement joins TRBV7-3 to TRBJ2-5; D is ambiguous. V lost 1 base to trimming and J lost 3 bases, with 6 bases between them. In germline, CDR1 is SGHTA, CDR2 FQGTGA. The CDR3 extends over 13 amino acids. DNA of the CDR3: TGTGCCAGCAGCTTAAACTATAAAGAGACCCAGTACTTC. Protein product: CASSLNYKETQYF.

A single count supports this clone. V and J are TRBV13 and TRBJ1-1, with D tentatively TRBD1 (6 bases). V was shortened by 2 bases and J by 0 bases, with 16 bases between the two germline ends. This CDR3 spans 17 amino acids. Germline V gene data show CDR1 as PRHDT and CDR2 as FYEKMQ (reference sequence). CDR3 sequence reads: CASSLSPSTGMNTEAFF. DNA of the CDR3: TGTGCCAGCAGCTTATCACCCTCGACAGGTATGAACACTGAAGCTTTCTTT.

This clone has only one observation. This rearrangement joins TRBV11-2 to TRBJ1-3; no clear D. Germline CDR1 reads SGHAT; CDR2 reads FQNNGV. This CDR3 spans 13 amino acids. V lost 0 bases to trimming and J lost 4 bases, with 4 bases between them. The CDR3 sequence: CASSLEQGNTIYF. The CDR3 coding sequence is TGTGCCAGCAGCTTAGAGCAGGGAAACACCATATATTTT.

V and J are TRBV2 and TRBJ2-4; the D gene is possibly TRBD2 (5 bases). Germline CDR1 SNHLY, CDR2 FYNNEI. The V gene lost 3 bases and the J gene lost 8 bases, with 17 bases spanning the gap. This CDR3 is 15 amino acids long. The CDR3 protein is CASSELGGNMDIQYF. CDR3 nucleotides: TGTGCCAGCAGTGAGTTAGGAGGCAACATGGACATTCAGTACTTC.

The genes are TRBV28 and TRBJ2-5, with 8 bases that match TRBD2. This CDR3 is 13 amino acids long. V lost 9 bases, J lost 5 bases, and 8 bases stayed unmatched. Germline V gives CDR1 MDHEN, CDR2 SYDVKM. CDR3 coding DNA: TGTGCCAGTAAAGCGGGAGTTACCGAGACCCAGTACTTC. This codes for CASKAGVTETQYF.

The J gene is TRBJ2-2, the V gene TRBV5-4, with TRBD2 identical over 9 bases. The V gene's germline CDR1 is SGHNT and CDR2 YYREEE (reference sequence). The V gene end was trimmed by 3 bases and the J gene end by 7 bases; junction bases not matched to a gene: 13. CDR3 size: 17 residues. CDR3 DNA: TGTGCCAGCAGCTCGAGGGGTCAGCGGGAGGAACTCGGGGAGCTGTTTTTT. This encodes CASSSRGQREELGELFF.

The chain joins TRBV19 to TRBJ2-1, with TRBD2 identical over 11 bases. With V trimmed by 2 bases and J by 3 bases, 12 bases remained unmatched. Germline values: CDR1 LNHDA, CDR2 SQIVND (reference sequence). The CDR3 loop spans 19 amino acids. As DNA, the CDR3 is TGTGCCAGTAGTATACGGCTAGCGGGAGGCAAGCACAACTACAATGAGCAGTTCTTC. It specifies CASSIRLAGGKHNYNEQFF.